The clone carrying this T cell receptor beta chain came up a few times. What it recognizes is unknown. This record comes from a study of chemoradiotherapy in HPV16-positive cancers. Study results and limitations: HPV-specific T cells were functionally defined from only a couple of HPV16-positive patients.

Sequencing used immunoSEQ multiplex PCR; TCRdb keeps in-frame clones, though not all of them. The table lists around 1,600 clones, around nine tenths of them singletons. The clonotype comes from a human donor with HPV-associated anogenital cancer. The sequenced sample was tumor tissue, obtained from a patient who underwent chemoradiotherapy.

CDR3 residues: CASSPTGEGADTQYF. The CDR3 region has the DNA TGCGCCAGCAGCCCGACAGGGGAGGGGGCAGATACGCAGTATTTT. The rearrangement uses TRBV5-1 and TRBJ2-3, with a tentative D call TRBD1 (8 bases). Per germline, CDR1 SGHRS and CDR2 YFSETQ. CDR3 length equals 15 residues. V was shortened by 4 bases and J by 4 bases, with 16 bases between the two germline ends.